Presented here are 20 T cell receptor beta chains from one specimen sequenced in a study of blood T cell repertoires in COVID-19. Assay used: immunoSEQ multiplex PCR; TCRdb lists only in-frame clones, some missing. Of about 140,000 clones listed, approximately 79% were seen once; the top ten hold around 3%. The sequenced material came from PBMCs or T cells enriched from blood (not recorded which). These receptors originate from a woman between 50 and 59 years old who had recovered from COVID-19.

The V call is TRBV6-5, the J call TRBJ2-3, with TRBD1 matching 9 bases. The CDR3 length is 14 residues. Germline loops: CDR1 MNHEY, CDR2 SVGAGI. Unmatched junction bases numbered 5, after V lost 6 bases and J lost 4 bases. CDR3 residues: CASRDRGVADTQYF. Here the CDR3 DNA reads TGTGCCAGCAGGGACAGGGGAGTTGCAGATACGCAGTATTTT.

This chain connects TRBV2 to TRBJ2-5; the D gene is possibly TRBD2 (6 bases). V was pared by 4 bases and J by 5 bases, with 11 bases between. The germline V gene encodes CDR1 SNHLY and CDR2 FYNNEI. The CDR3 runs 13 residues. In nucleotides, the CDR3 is TGTGCCAGCAGTGGTAGGCTAGCGGAGACCCAGTACTTC. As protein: CASSGRLAETQYF.

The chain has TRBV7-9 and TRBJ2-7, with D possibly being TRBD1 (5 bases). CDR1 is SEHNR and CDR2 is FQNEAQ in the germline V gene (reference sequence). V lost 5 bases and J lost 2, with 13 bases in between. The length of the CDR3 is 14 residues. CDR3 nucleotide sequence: TGTGCCAGCAGCCTCGTGGGCAGGGCCTACGAGCAGTACTTC. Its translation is CASSLVGRAYEQYF.

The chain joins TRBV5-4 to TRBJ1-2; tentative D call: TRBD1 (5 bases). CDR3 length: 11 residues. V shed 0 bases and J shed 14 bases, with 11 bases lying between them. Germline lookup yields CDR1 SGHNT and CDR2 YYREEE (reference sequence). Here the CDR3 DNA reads TGTGCCAGCAGCTTGGGTGGGGCTTCTACCTTC. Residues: CASSLGGASTF.

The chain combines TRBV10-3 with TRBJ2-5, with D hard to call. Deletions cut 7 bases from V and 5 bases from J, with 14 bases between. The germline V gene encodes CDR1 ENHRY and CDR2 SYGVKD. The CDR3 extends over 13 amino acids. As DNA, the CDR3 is TGTGCCATCACCTCGACACCGACGGAGACCCAGTACTTC. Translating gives CAITSTPTETQYF.

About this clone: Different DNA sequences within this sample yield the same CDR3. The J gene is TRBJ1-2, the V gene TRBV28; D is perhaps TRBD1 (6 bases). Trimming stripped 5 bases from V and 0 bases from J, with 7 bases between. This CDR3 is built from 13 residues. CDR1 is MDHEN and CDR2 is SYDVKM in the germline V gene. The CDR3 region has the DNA TGTGCCAGCAGTCCAGGGGCTAACTATGGCTACACCTTC. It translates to CASSPGANYGYTF.

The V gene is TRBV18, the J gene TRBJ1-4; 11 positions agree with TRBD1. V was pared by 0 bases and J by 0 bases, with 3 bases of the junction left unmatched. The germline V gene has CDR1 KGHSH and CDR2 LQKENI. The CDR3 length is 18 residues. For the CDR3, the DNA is TGTGCCAGCTCACCACCGGGGACAGGGGGAGCAACTAATGAAAAACTGTTTTTT. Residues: CASSPPGTGGATNEKLFF.

The CDR3 nucleotides read TGTGCCAGCAGCCTACAGACAGTTTTCTCTGGAAACACCATATATTTT. Translated: CASSLQTVFSGNTIYF. This chain joins TRBV7-8 and TRBJ1-3, with D perhaps matching TRBD1 (5 bases). The V end was cut by 5 bases, the J end by 0 bases, with 14 bases between. The CDR3 runs 16 residues. CDR1 and CDR2 (germline): SGHVS, FQNEAQ.

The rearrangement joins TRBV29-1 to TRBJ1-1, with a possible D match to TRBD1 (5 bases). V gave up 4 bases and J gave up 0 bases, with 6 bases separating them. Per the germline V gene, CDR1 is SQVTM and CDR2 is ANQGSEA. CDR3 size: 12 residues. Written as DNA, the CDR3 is TGCAGCGTTGGACAGTTGAACACTGAAGCTTTCTTT. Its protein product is CSVGQLNTEAFF.

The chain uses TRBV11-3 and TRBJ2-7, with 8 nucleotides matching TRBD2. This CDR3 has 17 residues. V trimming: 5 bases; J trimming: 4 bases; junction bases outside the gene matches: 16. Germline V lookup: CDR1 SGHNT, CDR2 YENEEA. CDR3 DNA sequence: TGTGCCAGCAGCCTAACTCCCTCGGGGGGGCTTTGGTACGAGCAGTACTTC. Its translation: CASSLTPSGGLWYEQYF.

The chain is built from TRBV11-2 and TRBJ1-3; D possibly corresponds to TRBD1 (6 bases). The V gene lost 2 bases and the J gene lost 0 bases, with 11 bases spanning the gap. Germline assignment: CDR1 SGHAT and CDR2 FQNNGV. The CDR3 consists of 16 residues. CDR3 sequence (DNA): TGTGCCAGCAGCTTAATACAGGGCTACTCTGGAAACACCATATATTTT. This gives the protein CASSLIQGYSGNTIYF.

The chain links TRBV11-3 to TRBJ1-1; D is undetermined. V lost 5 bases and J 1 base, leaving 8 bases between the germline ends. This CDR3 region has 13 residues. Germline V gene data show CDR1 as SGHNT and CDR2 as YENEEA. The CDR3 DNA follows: TGTGCCAGCAGCCCCCGGAGGAACACTGAAGCTTTCTTT. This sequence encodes CASSPRRNTEAFF.

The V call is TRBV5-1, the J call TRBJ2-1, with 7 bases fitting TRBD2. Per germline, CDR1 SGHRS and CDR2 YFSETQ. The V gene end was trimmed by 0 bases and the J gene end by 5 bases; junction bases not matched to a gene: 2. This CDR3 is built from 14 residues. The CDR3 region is CASSLEGLDNEQFF. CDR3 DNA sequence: TGCGCCAGCAGCTTGGAAGGACTAGACAATGAGCAGTTCTTC.

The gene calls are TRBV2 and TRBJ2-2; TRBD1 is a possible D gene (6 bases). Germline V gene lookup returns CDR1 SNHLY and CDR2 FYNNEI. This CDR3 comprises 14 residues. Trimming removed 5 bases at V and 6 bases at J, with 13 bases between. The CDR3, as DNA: TGTGCCAGCAGTTCCAACAGGGTCTCCGGGGAGCTGTTTTTT. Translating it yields CASSSNRVSGELFF.

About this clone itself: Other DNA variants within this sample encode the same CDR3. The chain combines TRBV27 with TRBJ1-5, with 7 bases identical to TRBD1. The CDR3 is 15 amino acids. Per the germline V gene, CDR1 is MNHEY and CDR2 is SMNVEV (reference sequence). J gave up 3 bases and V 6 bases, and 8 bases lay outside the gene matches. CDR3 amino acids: CASSKSTGVNQPQHF. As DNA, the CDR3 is TGTGCCAGCAGCAAATCCACAGGGGTCAATCAGCCCCAGCATTTT.

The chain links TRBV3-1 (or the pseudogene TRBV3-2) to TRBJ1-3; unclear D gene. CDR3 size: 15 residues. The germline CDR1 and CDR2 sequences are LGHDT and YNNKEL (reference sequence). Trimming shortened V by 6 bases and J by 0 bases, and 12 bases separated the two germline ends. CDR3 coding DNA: TGTGCCAGCAGTCGTGTTGGGAGCTCTGGAAACACCATATATTTT. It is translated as CASSRVGSSGNTIYF.

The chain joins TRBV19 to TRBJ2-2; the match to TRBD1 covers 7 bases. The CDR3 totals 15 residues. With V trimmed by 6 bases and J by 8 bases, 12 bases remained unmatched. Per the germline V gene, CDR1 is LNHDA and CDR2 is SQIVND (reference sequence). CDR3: CASRPPTGESGELFF. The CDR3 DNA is TGTGCCAGTAGACCCCCCACAGGGGAGTCAGGGGAGCTGTTTTTT.

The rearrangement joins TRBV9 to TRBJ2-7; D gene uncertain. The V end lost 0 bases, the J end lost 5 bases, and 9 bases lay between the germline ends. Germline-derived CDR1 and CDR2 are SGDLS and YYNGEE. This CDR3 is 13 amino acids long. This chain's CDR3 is CASSVAMADEQYF. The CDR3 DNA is TGTGCCAGCAGCGTAGCTATGGCGGACGAGCAGTACTTC.

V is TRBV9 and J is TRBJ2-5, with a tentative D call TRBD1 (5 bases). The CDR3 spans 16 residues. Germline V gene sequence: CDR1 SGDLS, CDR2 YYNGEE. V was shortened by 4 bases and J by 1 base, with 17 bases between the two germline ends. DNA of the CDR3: TGTGCCAGCAGCCCCCGTACAGGTGGTCCCCAAGAGACCCAGTACTTC. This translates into CASSPRTGGPQETQYF. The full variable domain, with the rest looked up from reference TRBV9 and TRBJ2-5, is DSGVTQTPKHLITATGQRVTLRCSPRSGDLSVYWYQQSLDQGLQFLIQYYNGEERAKGNILERFSAQQFPDLHSELNLSSLELGDSALYFCASSPRTGGPQETQYFGPGTRLLVL.

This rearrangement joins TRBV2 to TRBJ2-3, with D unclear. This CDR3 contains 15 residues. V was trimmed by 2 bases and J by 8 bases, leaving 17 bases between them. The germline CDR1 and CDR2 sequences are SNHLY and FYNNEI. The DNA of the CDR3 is TGTGCCAGCAGTGAATACCCGGTAAACAGAGTTACGCAGTATTTT. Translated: CASSEYPVNRVTQYF. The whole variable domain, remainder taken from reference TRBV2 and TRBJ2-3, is EPEVTQTPSHQVTQMGQEVILRCVPISNHLYFYWYRQILGQKVEFLVSFYNNEISEKSEIFDDQFSVERPDGSNFTLKIRSTKLEDSAMYFCASSEYPVNRVTQYFGPGTRLTVL.